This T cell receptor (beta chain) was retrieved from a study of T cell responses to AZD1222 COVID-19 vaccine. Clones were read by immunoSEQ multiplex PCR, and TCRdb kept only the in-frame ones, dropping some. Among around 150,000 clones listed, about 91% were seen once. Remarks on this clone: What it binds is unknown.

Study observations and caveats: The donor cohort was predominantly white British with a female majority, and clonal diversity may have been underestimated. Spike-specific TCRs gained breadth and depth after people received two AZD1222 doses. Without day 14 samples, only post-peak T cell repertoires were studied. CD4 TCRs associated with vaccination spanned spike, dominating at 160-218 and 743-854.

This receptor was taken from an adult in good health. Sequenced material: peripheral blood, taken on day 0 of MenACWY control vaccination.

The CDR3 DNA is TGTGCTAGTGGACAGGACAGGGGAAGGAATCAGCCCCAGCATTTT. Translation gives CASGQDRGRNQPQHF. The chain has TRBV12-5 and TRBJ1-5, with 9 bases that match TRBD1. The CDR3 contains 15 residues. J lost 4 bases, V lost 6 bases, and 7 bases had no gene match. The germline gives CDR1 LGHNT, CDR2 FRNRAP.